This T cell receptor beta chain was sequenced during a study of blood T cells in healthy people across ages. This clonotype was counted only a few times. Its ends do not fully match the called genes, so a read error is possible. Combining a sample-barcoded 5' primer with a J-beta primer mix, a second PCR ran for 7 to 11 cycles. TCRdb processed the 5' RACE reads anew with MiXCR; each CDR3 protein has one entry. The sample has 1 million or so distinct CDR3 sequences, almost 25% seen once. CDR3 length: 14 amino acids. CDR1 and CDR2 from the germline V gene are MNHNY and SVGAGI (reference sequence). These sequences were also reported in another study, on T cells of mothers and their children.

The chain joins TRBV6-6 to TRBJ1-6; unclear D gene. Sequencing input: blood. This sequence originates from a girl aged 2 to 10 in good health. DNA for the CDR3: TGTGCCAGCAGTTACTCGACAACCCTCAGCCCCCCCCACTTT. Translated, it gives CASSYSTTLSPPHF.